The sample holds a few counts of the clone carrying this T cell receptor beta chain. Its antigen is not known. A J-beta primer mix and a sample-barcoded 5' primer were used in a second PCR of about 7 to 12 cycles. Unique molecular identifiers of 12 random nucleotides labeled each cDNA. One entry per CDR3 protein results from TCRdb running MiXCR on the 5' RACE reads. Altogether roughly 1,500,000 distinct CDR3 sequences are present, around 35% being singletons, with the ten largest covering approximately 10%. This specimen comes from a study of blood T cells in healthy people across ages. General observations from the study: Long-lived donors carried more naive CD4+ cells and greater diversity than aged donors.

V lost 5 bases to trimming and J lost 3 bases; unmatched junction nucleotides: 6. CDR1 and CDR2 from the germline V gene are SEHNR and FQNEAQ (reference sequence). The CDR3 consists of 15 residues. The receptor comes from a woman in her twenties or thirties in good health. Sequenced: blood. The rearrangement uses TRBV7-9 and TRBJ1-5; 8 bases map to TRBD1. The CDR3 DNA sequence: TGTGCCAGCAGCCCCCAGGGGGCTTCCAATCAGCCCCAGCATTTT. Its protein is CASSPQGASNQPQHF. The full variable domain, its missing parts supplied by reference TRBV7-9 and TRBJ1-5, is DTGVSQNPRHKITKRGQNVTFRCDPISEHNRLYWYRQTLGQGPEFLTYFQNEAQLEKSRLLSDRFSAERPKGSFSTLEIQRTEQGDSAMYLCASSPQGASNQPQHFGDGTRLSIL.